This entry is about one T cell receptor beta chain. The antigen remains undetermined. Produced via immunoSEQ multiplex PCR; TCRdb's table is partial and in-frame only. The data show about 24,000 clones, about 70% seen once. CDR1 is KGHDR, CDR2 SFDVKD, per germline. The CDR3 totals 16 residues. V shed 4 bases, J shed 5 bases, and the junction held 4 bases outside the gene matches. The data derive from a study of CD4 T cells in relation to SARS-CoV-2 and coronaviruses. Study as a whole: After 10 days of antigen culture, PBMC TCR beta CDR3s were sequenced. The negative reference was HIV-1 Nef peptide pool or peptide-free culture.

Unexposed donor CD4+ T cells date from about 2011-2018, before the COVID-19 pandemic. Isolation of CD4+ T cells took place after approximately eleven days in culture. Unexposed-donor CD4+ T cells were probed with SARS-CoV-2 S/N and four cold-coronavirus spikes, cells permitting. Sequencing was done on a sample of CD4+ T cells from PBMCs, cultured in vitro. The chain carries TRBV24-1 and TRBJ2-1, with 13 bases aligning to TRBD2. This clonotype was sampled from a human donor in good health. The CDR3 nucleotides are TGTGCCACCAGTGACCCCGGGACTAGCGGGAACAATGAGCAGTTCTTC. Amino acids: CATSDPGTSGNNEQFF.